Each of the 23 T cell receptor beta chains below was sequenced from the same sample in a study of T cells after somatic rescue of genetic block. Sequenced by immunoSEQ multiplex PCR; TCRdb stores in-frame clones only, minus some. The sample shows roughly 120,000 clones, over 80% of them seen only once. Input material: peripheral blood mononuclear cells (PBMCs). The receptor source for this set is a woman younger than 30.

The chain combines TRBV6-4 with TRBJ2-7, with TRBD2 matching 7 bases. Germline values: CDR1 MRHNA, CDR2 SNTAGT. CDR3 length: 17 amino acids. J gave up 4 bases and V 0 bases, and 12 bases lay outside the gene matches. Written as DNA, the CDR3 is TGTGCCAGCAGTGACTCGAGGCTAGCGGACCTGATATACGAGCAGTACTTC. Protein product: CASSDSRLADLIYEQYF.

The CDR3 nucleotides are TGTGCCTGGAGGACGGGACGCATCGGGCCCCAGCATTTT. Its translation: CAWRTGRIGPQHF. This chain links TRBV30 with TRBJ1-5, with D perhaps matching TRBD1 (5 bases). The CDR3 covers 13 residues. The germline V and J ends were trimmed by 3 bases and 9 bases, with 15 bases remaining between them. CDR1 GTSNPN and CDR2 SVGIG come from the germline V gene (reference sequence). The entire variable domain, with the rest obtained from reference TRBV30 and TRBJ1-5, is as follows: SQTIHQWPATLVQPVGSPLSLECTVEGTSNPNLYWYRQAAGRGLQLLFYSVGIGQISSEVPQNLSASRPQDRQFILSSKKLLLSDSGFYLCAWRTGRIGPQHFGDGTRLSIL.

The V call is TRBV7-3, the J call TRBJ2-3; D call uncertain. CDR3 length equals 12 residues. CDR1 and CDR2 from the germline V gene are SGHTA and FQGTGA. V gave up 2 bases and J gave up 1 base, with 1 base separating them. CDR3 amino acids: CASSLGTDTQYF. Written as DNA, the CDR3 is TGTGCCAGCAGCTTAGGCACAGATACGCAGTATTTT.

The chain joins TRBV19 to TRBJ2-2, with D tentatively TRBD1 (5 bases). CDR3 length: 13 amino acids. The germline gives CDR1 LNHDA, CDR2 SQIVND (reference sequence). V was trimmed by 5 bases and J by 6 bases, leaving 10 bases between them. CDR3 amino acids: CASSVRVAGELFF. The CDR3 bases are TGTGCCAGTAGTGTCAGGGTAGCCGGGGAGCTGTTTTTT.

The V and J genes are TRBV5-5 and TRBJ2-5; TRBD1 aligns across 7 bases. The CDR3 runs to 16 residues. The ends lost 4 bases at V and 1 base at J; junction bases unmatched: 10. Germline values: CDR1 SGHKS, CDR2 YYEKEE (reference sequence). The DNA for the CDR3 is TGTGCCAGCAGCCACGGTAGGGGGCCACCCCAAGAGACCCAGTACTTC. Translated: CASSHGRGPPQETQYF.

This clone was detected only once. The chain is built from TRBV30 and TRBJ2-7; 13 bases fit TRBD2. Germline CDR1 and CDR2: GTSNPN and SVGIG (reference sequence). The CDR3 covers 13 residues. V was pared by 5 bases and J by 3 bases, with 1 base of the junction left unmatched. The CDR3, as DNA: TGTGCCTGGCGGACTAGCGGGGGCTACGAGCAGTACTTC. Translated: CAWRTSGGYEQYF.

The genes are TRBV11-2 and TRBJ2-7; D ambiguous. Trimming removed 5 bases from V and 6 bases from J, with 11 bases in between. Germline assignment: CDR1 SGHAT and CDR2 FQNNGV. The CDR3 covers 12 residues. CDR3 in DNA: TGTGCCAGCAGCCCCCGGATCAGCGAGCAGTACTTC. Amino acid sequence: CASSPRISEQYF.

The V gene is TRBV5-4, the J gene TRBJ2-5; D may be TRBD2 (6 bases). Germline CDR1 reads SGHNT; CDR2 reads YYREEE (reference sequence). V gave up 6 bases and J gave up 5 bases, with 20 bases separating them. The CDR3 runs to 15 residues. This CDR3 reads CASTRSGPPGETQYF. CDR3 coding DNA: TGTGCCAGCACCCGAAGCGGGCCTCCCGGGGAGACCCAGTACTTC.

This chain connects TRBV30 to TRBJ1-2; 8 positions match TRBD1. V lost 1 base, J lost 1 base, and 2 bases stayed unmatched. Germline loops: CDR1 GTSNPN, CDR2 SVGIG (reference sequence). The length of the CDR3 is 14 residues. The CDR3 reads CAWSGGQGNYGYTF. CDR3 bases: TGTGCCTGGAGTGGAGGACAGGGTAACTATGGCTACACCTTC.

The rearrangement links TRBV5-1 to TRBJ2-3; no firm D call. CDR1 is SGHRS, CDR2 YFSETQ, per germline. Trimming removed 3 bases at V and 0 bases at J, with 14 bases between. The CDR3 consists of 16 residues. The CDR3 here is CASSSAGSSSTDTQYF. CDR3 coding DNA: TGCGCCAGCAGCTCGGCCGGGTCCTCCAGCACAGATACGCAGTATTTT.

The rearrangement links TRBV29-1 to TRBJ1-2; TRBD1 agrees at 8 bases. The CDR3 is 15 amino acids. The junction had 7 bases not matched to a gene; V was cut back by 0 bases and J by 4 bases. Germline V gene lookup returns CDR1 SQVTM and CDR2 ANQGSEA. The CDR3 DNA sequence: TGCAGCGTTGAAGATTGGACAGGGTCGGCCTATGGCTACACCTTC. Amino acid sequence: CSVEDWTGSAYGYTF.

This clone is a singleton in its sample. The CDR3 region is CASSYAPGYEQYF. In nucleotides, the CDR3 is TGTGCCAGCAGTTACGCTCCGGGCTACGAGCAGTACTTC. This chain connects TRBV6-6 to TRBJ2-7; D remains ambiguous. The CDR3 is 13 residues long. From germline, CDR1 is MNHNY and CDR2 SVGAGI (reference sequence). The V and J ends lost 2 bases and 3 bases respectively, with 8 bases between them.

This clone appeared a single time. This chain uses TRBV7-6 with TRBJ2-3, with 7 bases lining up with TRBD2. J was trimmed by 1 base and V by 5 bases; bases with no gene match: 15. Germline V CDR1 and CDR2: SGHVS, FNYEAQ. CDR3 length equals 18 residues. The CDR3 nucleotides are TGTGCCAGCAGCCCCCTCCGTCGGGGAGGGGATGGCACAGATACGCAGTATTTT. Translation: CASSPLRRGGDGTDTQYF.

The chain recombines TRBV7-9 with TRBJ1-6, with unresolved D. The V end lost 6 bases, the J end lost 9 bases, and 15 bases lay between the germline ends. The CDR3 extends over 14 amino acids. Germline V CDR1 and CDR2: SEHNR, FQNEAQ (reference sequence). CDR3 amino acids: CASRLDTRGSPLHF. CDR3 sequence (DNA): TGTGCCAGCAGACTCGACACCCGGGGTTCACCCCTCCACTTT.

The chain uses TRBV19 and TRBJ1-2; possibly TRBD1 for D (5 bases). The CDR3 length is 17 residues. Germline CDR1 and CDR2: LNHDA and SQIVND (reference sequence). Trimming pared 3 bases from V and 7 bases from J, leaving 24 bases between. The CDR3 DNA is TGTGCCAGTAGTATGAGGTTGAGAGGACACGGTGACCTTGGCTACACCTTC. It encodes CASSMRLRGHGDLGYTF.

This clone was counted once. The chain has TRBV11-2 and TRBJ2-5; the match to TRBD1 covers 8 bases. CDR1 SGHAT and CDR2 FQNNGV come from the germline V gene. V lost 5 bases to trimming and J lost 4 bases; unmatched junction nucleotides: 6. This CDR3 has 14 amino acids. CDR3 amino acids: CASSPQGAGETQYF. In DNA form, the CDR3 reads TGTGCCAGCAGCCCTCAGGGGGCCGGAGAGACCCAGTACTTC.

This chain connects TRBV2 to TRBJ2-7, with D perhaps matching TRBD1 (5 bases). V was clipped by 3 bases and J by 0 bases, with 9 bases between them. The CDR3 extends over 14 amino acids. CDR1 is SNHLY, CDR2 FYNNEI, per germline. Written as DNA, the CDR3 is TGTGCCAGCAGTGAGGAGACAGTCTCCTACGAGCAGTACTTC. It encodes CASSEETVSYEQYF.

This chain joins TRBV7-9 and TRBJ2-1; TRBD2 agrees at 8 bases. From germline, CDR1 is SEHNR and CDR2 FQNEAQ (reference sequence). This CDR3 has 14 amino acids. J was trimmed by 2 bases and V by 6 bases; bases with no gene match: 3. For the CDR3, the DNA is TGTGCCAGCAGGTTCGGGAGGGCCTACAATGAGCAGTTCTTC. Translated, it gives CASRFGRAYNEQFF.

The chain employs TRBV6-5 and TRBJ1-4; D gene unclear. The V end lost 5 bases, the J end lost 5 bases, and 6 bases lay between the germline ends. Germline V gives CDR1 MNHEY, CDR2 SVGAGI. This CDR3 spans 12 amino acids. This chain's CDR3 is CASSLRNEKLFF. As DNA, the CDR3 is TGTGCCAGCAGTCTACGGAATGAAAAACTGTTTTTT.

This clone was counted a few times. The chain carries TRBV30 and TRBJ1-6; maybe TRBD1 (5 bases). This CDR3 is built from 13 residues. The germline V gene encodes CDR1 GTSNPN and CDR2 SVGIG (reference sequence). V was pared by 4 bases and J by 5 bases, with 9 bases between. CDR3 region: CAWTAQDNSPLHF. CDR3 in DNA: TGTGCCTGGACCGCACAGGATAATTCACCCCTCCACTTT.

CDR3 region: CASSSQGDYGYTF. CDR3 sequence (DNA): TGTGCCAGCAGCTCACAGGGGGACTATGGCTACACCTTC. V gene TRBV5-4 combines with J gene TRBJ1-2; the match to TRBD1 covers 8 bases. Germline V gene sequence: CDR1 SGHNT, CDR2 YYREEE (reference sequence). J gave up 3 bases and V 3 bases, and 1 base lay outside the gene matches. The CDR3 consists of 13 residues.

This clone was observed a handful of times. J is TRBJ1-1 and V is TRBV5-4; no clear D gene. CDR3 size: 14 residues. Looked up from germline, CDR1 is SGHNT and CDR2 is YYREEE (reference sequence). Trimming cost V 4 bases and J 7 bases, with 17 bases left between them. The CDR3 spells CASSALRGGGEAFF. CDR3 bases: TGTGCCAGCAGCGCTCTTCGGGGAGGCGGTGAAGCTTTCTTT.

The rearrangement links TRBV6-5 to TRBJ2-3; no clear D. Trimming removed 7 bases from V and 4 bases from J, with 12 bases in between. Germline-derived CDR1 and CDR2 are MNHEY and SVGAGI. The CDR3 is 13 residues long. The CDR3 sequence: CASNGNGADTQYF. The CDR3 DNA reads as TGTGCCAGCAATGGAAACGGCGCAGATACGCAGTATTTT.